This TCR beta chain derives from a study of response to subunit inactivated influenza vaccine. TCRdb fed the RT-PCR reads into MiXCR, producing one record per CDR3 protein. Among approximately 730,000 distinct CDR3 sequences, approximately 15% were seen once, and the ten largest hold 5.5% to 7%. The CDR3 length is 16 residues. The V gene end was trimmed by 3 bases and the J gene end by 9 bases; junction bases not matched to a gene: 13. This clonotype has more than one count but fewer than ten. The chain is built from TRBV12-3 or TRBV12-4 and TRBJ2-1; 8 bases map to TRBD2. The sequence was obtained from a man aged 50 or older who received an inactivated influenza vaccine. The sequencing here drew on PBMCs from blood, taken around 14 days before vaccination. The CDR3 DNA reads TGTGCCAGCAGTTTGATAGGGACTAGTGCATCCCGTGAGCAGTTCTTC. It codes for CASSLIGTSASREQFF.